A selection of T cell receptor beta chains follows, all from one sample in a study of beta chain features in type 1 diabetes. The data were produced by immunoSEQ multiplex PCR, yet TCRdb's version contains in-frame clones alone and is incomplete. The sample contains about 900,000 clones, under 20% of which appear only once. The sample consisted of naive CD4+ T cells from blood. These receptors all stem from a woman younger than 30 in good health. Each CDR3 is given with its conserved first and last residue. Each record gives: clone size, V gene, D gene, J gene, CDR3 DNA, CDR3 protein. The D gene is left open where the match is weak. Clone size appears in some rows only: once, few, many, or a class for an expanded clone.

abundance: few; v_gene: TRBV7-2; d_gene: TRBD2; j_gene: TRBJ2-1; CDR3nt: TGTGCCAGCAGCCATGGGACTAGCGACGGTGAGCAGTTCTTC; CDR3aa: CASSHGTSDGEQFF
abundance: .; v_gene: TRBV5-8; d_gene: .; j_gene: TRBJ2-2; CDR3nt: TGTGCCAGCAGCTTGGCAGGCCTCGGCGGGGAGCTGTTTTTT; CDR3aa: CASSLAGLGGELFF
abundance: .; v_gene: TRBV5-6; d_gene: .; j_gene: TRBJ1-1; CDR3nt: TGTGCCAGCAGCTTGTTTCGGGCTGTCTTGAACACTGAAGCTTTCTTT; CDR3aa: CASSLFRAVLNTEAFF
abundance: few; v_gene: TRBV5-1; d_gene: .; j_gene: TRBJ2-2; CDR3nt: TGCGCCAGCAGCTTGCGGTCTAGAACCGGGGAGCTGTTTTTT; CDR3aa: CASSLRSRTGELFF
abundance: .; v_gene: TRBV27; d_gene: .; j_gene: TRBJ1-1; CDR3nt: TGTGCCAGCAGTTTTTGGGGGGCGCAGACTGAAGCTTTCTTT; CDR3aa: CASSFWGAQTEAFF
abundance: .; v_gene: TRBV5-1; d_gene: .; j_gene: TRBJ2-1; CDR3nt: TGCGCCAGCAGCTTGGAGGCTAGCTCCTACAATGAGCAGTTCTTC; CDR3aa: CASSLEASSYNEQFF
abundance: few; v_gene: TRBV27; d_gene: .; j_gene: TRBJ2-7; CDR3nt: TGTGCCAGCAGTTCTCTCGGCGGGAAGGCCGAGCAGTACTTC; CDR3aa: CASSSLGGKAEQYF
abundance: .; v_gene: TRBV6-5; d_gene: .; j_gene: TRBJ2-2; CDR3nt: TGTGCCAGCAGTTATCGGAGGAGGATGAACACCGGGGAGCTGTTTTTT; CDR3aa: CASSYRRRMNTGELFF
abundance: few; v_gene: TRBV7-3; d_gene: TRBD2; j_gene: TRBJ2-5; CDR3nt: TGTGCCAGCAGCTTAGGGGGGACTAGCTTCGAGACCCAGTACTTC; CDR3aa: CASSLGGTSFETQYF
abundance: .; v_gene: TRBV7-6; d_gene: .; j_gene: TRBJ2-1; CDR3nt: TGTGCCAGCAGCTTAGGACCGCTAGCCGGAGAGGAGCAGTTCTTC; CDR3aa: CASSLGPLAGEEQFF
abundance: few; v_gene: TRBV7-6; d_gene: TRBD2; j_gene: TRBJ2-5; CDR3nt: TGTGCCAGCAGCTTGTCAAGGACTAGCGGGAGGACTTCCCAGTACTTC; CDR3aa: CASSLSRTSGRTSQYF
abundance: few; v_gene: TRBV6-5; d_gene: TRBD1; j_gene: TRBJ2-7; CDR3nt: TGTGCCAGCAGTTACCTGACAGGGCCCTACGAGCAGTACTTC; CDR3aa: CASSYLTGPYEQYF
abundance: .; v_gene: TRBV7-9; d_gene: TRBD1; j_gene: TRBJ2-1; CDR3nt: TGTGCCAGCAGCCCAGGGGGCCGGGGCGAGCAGTTCTTC; CDR3aa: CASSPGGRGEQFF
abundance: few; v_gene: TRBV6-1; d_gene: TRBD2; j_gene: TRBJ2-1; CDR3nt: TGTGCCAGCAGTGAAGCACGACTCGGAGCGGGGTCCTACAATGAGCAGTTCTTC; CDR3aa: CASSEARLGAGSYNEQFF
abundance: few; v_gene: TRBV28; d_gene: .; j_gene: TRBJ2-3; CDR3nt: TGTGCCAGCAGTTTCTCCATCAACACAGATACGCAGTATTTT; CDR3aa: CASSFSINTDTQYF
abundance: many; v_gene: TRBV10-3; d_gene: .; j_gene: TRBJ2-2; CDR3nt: TGTGCCGTGCTCAAGGGGGCGAACACCGGGGAGCTGTTTTTT; CDR3aa: CAVLKGANTGELFF
abundance: .; v_gene: TRBV7-2; d_gene: .; j_gene: TRBJ1-5; CDR3nt: TGTGCCAGCAGCTTAGTGGGGGCTGGCAATCAGCCCCAGCATTTT; CDR3aa: CASSLVGAGNQPQHF
abundance: .; v_gene: TRBV28; d_gene: TRBD2; j_gene: TRBJ2-1; CDR3nt: TGTGCCAGCAGTTCATCCGGGACTAGGGTCAATGAGCAGTTCTTC; CDR3aa: CASSSSGTRVNEQFF
abundance: .; v_gene: TRBV5-5; d_gene: TRBD2; j_gene: TRBJ2-7; CDR3nt: TGTGCCAGCAGCAATTCGGGACTAGCGGGAGCATCCTACGAGCAGTACTTC; CDR3aa: CASSNSGLAGASYEQYF
abundance: .; v_gene: TRBV7-6; d_gene: .; j_gene: TRBJ2-7; CDR3nt: TGTGCCAGCAGCCCGAATCCTCTGAGCTACGAGCAGTACTTC; CDR3aa: CASSPNPLSYEQYF
abundance: few; v_gene: TRBV7-8; d_gene: TRBD1; j_gene: TRBJ2-1; CDR3nt: TGTGCCAGCAGCTTACCCCCACAGGGGGGCTACAATGAGCAGTTCTTC; CDR3aa: CASSLPPQGGYNEQFF
abundance: .; v_gene: TRBV18; d_gene: .; j_gene: TRBJ2-2; CDR3nt: TGTGCCAGCTCCCCATCCGAAAGACCCGGGGAGCTGTTTTTT; CDR3aa: CASSPSERPGELFF
abundance: few; v_gene: TRBV29-1; d_gene: .; j_gene: TRBJ1-2; CDR3nt: TGCAGCGTTGAAACGCCTTACTATGGCTACACCTTC; CDR3aa: CSVETPYYGYTF
abundance: .; v_gene: TRBV10-3; d_gene: .; j_gene: TRBJ2-5; CDR3nt: TGTGCCATCAGTCGATCATTCCAAGAGACCCAGTACTTC; CDR3aa: CAISRSFQETQYF
abundance: few; v_gene: TRBV9; d_gene: .; j_gene: TRBJ2-1; CDR3nt: TGTGCCAGCAGCGTAGAAAGTAAGGGGGAGCAGTTCTTC; CDR3aa: CASSVESKGEQFF
abundance: .; v_gene: TRBV7-9; d_gene: .; j_gene: TRBJ2-1; CDR3nt: TGTGCCAGCAGCCTAGATTACAAGTCCTCCTACAATGAGCAGTTCTTC; CDR3aa: CASSLDYKSSYNEQFF
abundance: few; v_gene: TRBV7-2; d_gene: .; j_gene: TRBJ1-5; CDR3nt: TGTGCCAGCAGCCCCCGACGGGGGAATCAGCCCCAGCATTTT; CDR3aa: CASSPRRGNQPQHF
abundance: few; v_gene: TRBV5-1; d_gene: TRBD1; j_gene: TRBJ1-5; CDR3nt: TGCGCCAGCAGCGAGGGACAGGGAAATCAGCCCCAGCATTTT; CDR3aa: CASSEGQGNQPQHF
abundance: few; v_gene: TRBV19; d_gene: .; j_gene: TRBJ2-7; CDR3nt: TGTGCCAGTAGTATAGCCCCGGACAGACCCTACGAGCAGTACTTC; CDR3aa: CASSIAPDRPYEQYF
abundance: .; v_gene: TRBV27; d_gene: .; j_gene: TRBJ2-7; CDR3nt: TGTGCCAGCAGAACCGGAGGGGGCGGGAGTCCCTACGAGCAGTACTTC; CDR3aa: CASRTGGGGSPYEQYF
abundance: few; v_gene: TRBV21-1; d_gene: .; j_gene: TRBJ2-2; CDR3nt: TGTGCCAGCAGTTACTCGGCGGGCAGCCCGAACACCGGGGAGCTGTTTTTT; CDR3aa: CASSYSAGSPNTGELFF
abundance: .; v_gene: TRBV29-1; d_gene: .; j_gene: TRBJ1-2; CDR3nt: TGCAGCGGGTTTGACACCTATGGCTACACCTTC; CDR3aa: CSGFDTYGYTF
abundance: few; v_gene: TRBV7-3; d_gene: .; j_gene: TRBJ2-2; CDR3nt: TGTGCCAGCAGCTTTTCACAGGGAGACACCGGGGAGCTGTTTTTT; CDR3aa: CASSFSQGDTGELFF
abundance: .; v_gene: TRBV25-1; d_gene: TRBD2; j_gene: TRBJ2-2; CDR3nt: TGTGCCAGCAGTGGGTGGGAGGGCCGCACCGGGGAGCTGTTTTTT; CDR3aa: CASSGWEGRTGELFF
abundance: .; v_gene: TRBV5-1; d_gene: TRBD2; j_gene: TRBJ2-5; CDR3nt: TGCGCCAGCAGACTGGGACTAGCGGGAGGCGGAGAGACCCAGTACTTC; CDR3aa: CASRLGLAGGGETQYF
abundance: .; v_gene: TRBV4-3; d_gene: TRBD2; j_gene: TRBJ2-7; CDR3nt: TGCGCCAGCAGCCATGACCGTGGGGGGGGCGGACTAGCGGGATGCTACGAGCAGTACTTC; CDR3aa: CASSHDRGGGGLAGCYEQYF
abundance: few; v_gene: TRBV7-3; d_gene: TRBD1; j_gene: TRBJ2-2; CDR3nt: TGTGCCAGCAGCCAAAGGGGGCCGGGCACCGGGGAGCTGTTTTTT; CDR3aa: CASSQRGPGTGELFF